This T cell receptor (beta chain) appears in the sequencing data of a study of CD8 T cells in Susac syndrome. CD8+ and CD4+ T cells taken from blood had their TCR beta sequenced. The multiple sclerosis controls, all treatment-naive patients, had relapsing-remitting disease that was stable or active. This CDR3 spans 14 amino acids. With 0 bases removed from V and 1 base from J, the gap between germline ends came to 6 bases. Germline CDR1 is LNHNV and CDR2 is YYDKDF (reference sequence). 0.5 to 1 ug RNA was reverse transcribed with random hexamers. An immunoSEQ multiplex PCR generated amplified TCR beta CDR3 products spanning 54 Vbeta and 13 Jbeta. Each CDR3 protein gets one entry after TCRdb re-called the immunoSEQ multiplex PCR reads with MiXCR. This sample carries about 250,000 distinct CDR3 sequences, 80% to 95% of them seen once, and the ten largest clones take roughly 0.07%.

Material: CD4+ T cells from PBMCs. This TCR derives from a human donor with multiple sclerosis. The chain carries TRBV15 and TRBJ1-2, with D hard to call. The CDR3 region has the DNA TGTGCCACCAGCAGAGAACGGGGTAACTATGGCTACACCTTC. Its protein product is CATSRERGNYGYTF.